This TCR beta chain came from a study of vaccination and CD4 T cells after COVID-19. This sample's treatment: approximately 9-day PBMC culture with coronavirus spike peptide pools or control peptides (ViraFEST assay). CDR1 and CDR2 (germline): KGHDR, SFDVKD. The CDR3 is 16 amino acids. J gave up 6 bases and V 3 bases, and 7 bases lay outside the gene matches. This clonotype has just a few counts. The antigen remains unidentified. The Oncomine TCR Beta short-read assay was applied to DNA of cultured CD4+ T cells. A single record per CDR3 protein comes from TCRdb applying MiXCR to the PCR reads. This sample has around 6,000 distinct CDR3 sequences, with around 70% found just once.

Material: CD4+ T cells from blood, cultured in vitro. The receptor was derived from a human donor who had recovered from COVID-19. The V and J genes are TRBV24-1 and TRBJ2-3; TRBD2 matches 11 bases. The DNA of the CDR3 is TGTGCCACCAGTGATCGTACTAGCGGGAGTATGGATACGCAGTATTTT. Translated, it gives CATSDRTSGSMDTQYF.